A single sample gave rise to the 9 T cell receptor beta chains below, sequenced in a study of T cells after yellow fever vaccination. TCRdb fed the 5' RACE reads into MiXCR, producing one record per CDR3 protein. Altogether some 220,000 distinct CDR3 sequences are present, 3% to 4% being singletons, with the ten largest covering 2.5% to 3.5%. The material was CD4+ T cells sorted from PBMCs, obtained 10 days after the yellow fever booster vaccination. The receptors originated from a man aged 18 to 30 who received the YFV17D yellow fever vaccine.

This clonotype showed up many times. This chain links TRBV9 with TRBJ2-4, with unresolved D. The ends were cut back, 4 bases at V and 1 base at J, with 9 bases in the middle. This CDR3 is built from 14 residues. Germline values: CDR1 SGDLS, CDR2 YYNGEE. The CDR3 nucleotides read TGTGCCAGCAGCTCCCGGTACGCCAAAAACATTCAGTACTTC. Amino acid sequence: CASSSRYAKNIQYF.

This clonotype was observed at least ten times. The chain carries TRBV7-3 and TRBJ1-1; 7 bases are a match to TRBD1. Germline CDR1 is SGHTA and CDR2 is FQGTGA. V dropped 6 bases and J dropped 0; count of bases not matched to a gene: 7. The CDR3 covers 15 residues. The CDR3 is CASRERGQLNTEAFF. The CDR3, as DNA: TGTGCCAGCAGAGAACGGGGACAGCTGAACACTGAAGCTTTCTTT.

This clonotype occurred many times. The chain uses TRBV7-7 and TRBJ2-1; 7 bases fit TRBD2. The germline V gene has CDR1 SSHAT and CDR2 FNYEAQ (reference sequence). V shed 5 bases and J 9 bases; nucleotides not matched to a gene: 1. The CDR3 spans 11 residues. CDR3: CASSGGGEQFF. The CDR3 DNA reads as TGTGCCAGCAGCGGCGGGGGTGAGCAGTTCTTC.

This clonotype was detected ten times or more. V and J are TRBV28 and TRBJ2-5; no clear D gene. CDR1 and CDR2 (germline): MDHEN, SYDVKM. Trimming took 7 bases from V and 5 from J, leaving 11 bases between them. CDR3 length equals 12 residues. CDR3 loop: CASNVLGETQYF. Written as DNA, the CDR3 is TGTGCCAGCAACGTCCTCGGGGAGACCCAGTACTTC.

The V and J genes are TRBV25-1 and TRBJ2-1, with D perhaps TRBD2 (5 bases). The CDR3 loop spans 14 amino acids. CDR1 and CDR2 from the germline V gene are MGHDK and SYGVNS. Trimming removed 8 bases at V and 3 bases at J, with 14 bases between. CDR3 amino acids: CASVMRVNYNEQFF. The CDR3 DNA is TGTGCCAGCGTGATGAGGGTTAACTACAATGAGCAGTTCTTC.

Ten or more counts support this clonotype. The V call is TRBV7-2, the J call TRBJ2-5; D perhaps matches TRBD1 (6 bases). Trimming cost V 5 bases and J 7 bases, with 17 bases left between them. CDR1 is SGHTA, CDR2 FQGNSA, per germline. This CDR3 is built from 14 residues. The CDR3 nucleotides read TGTGCCAGCAGCCCAAAGACAGTGGGGGCGACCCAGTACTTC. Its translation: CASSPKTVGATQYF.

This clonotype showed up many times. V is TRBV7-2 and J is TRBJ2-1; TRBD1 aligns across 8 bases. CDR1 and CDR2 from the germline V gene are SGHTA and FQGNSA. The CDR3 has 14 residues. With V trimmed by 5 bases and J by 6 bases, 6 bases remained unmatched. This chain's CDR3 is CASSGTGGRNEQFF. CDR3 coding DNA: TGTGCCAGCAGCGGGACAGGTGGTCGCAATGAGCAGTTCTTC. The entire variable domain, with the rest obtained from reference TRBV7-2 and TRBJ2-1, is as follows: GAGVSQSPSNKVTEKGKDVELRCDPISGHTALYWYRQSLGQGLEFLIYFQGNSAPDKSGLPSDRFSAERTGGSVSTLTIQRTQQEDSAVYLCASSGTGGRNEQFFGPGTRLTVL.

This clonotype was observed a few times. V is TRBV28 and J is TRBJ2-1; weak D call: TRBD2 (6 bases). The germline gives CDR1 MDHEN, CDR2 SYDVKM. The V and J ends lost 5 bases and 2 bases respectively, with 16 bases between them. This CDR3 is built from 16 residues. Written as DNA, the CDR3 is TGTGCCAGCAGTCCCCGCGGGGCGGGAACCTACAATGAGCAGTTCTTC. This sequence encodes CASSPRGAGTYNEQFF. Full variable domain (rest looked up from reference TRBV28 and TRBJ2-1): DVKVTQSSRYLVKRTGEKVFLECVQDMDHENMFWYRQDPGLGLRLIYFSYDVKMKEKGDIPEGYSVSREKKERFSLILESASTNQTSMYLCASSPRGAGTYNEQFFGPGTRLTVL.

Many counts were recorded for this clonotype. This sequence joins TRBV20-1 and TRBJ2-3; possibly TRBD1 for D (6 bases). The CDR3 runs 15 residues. Germline assignment: CDR1 DFQATT and CDR2 SNEGSKA (reference sequence). V was shortened by 1 base and J by 5 bases, with 16 bases between the two germline ends. The CDR3 DNA follows: TGCAGTGCTAGAGCTCCACAGGGATACGGAGATACGCAGTATTTT. Translating it yields CSARAPQGYGDTQYF.